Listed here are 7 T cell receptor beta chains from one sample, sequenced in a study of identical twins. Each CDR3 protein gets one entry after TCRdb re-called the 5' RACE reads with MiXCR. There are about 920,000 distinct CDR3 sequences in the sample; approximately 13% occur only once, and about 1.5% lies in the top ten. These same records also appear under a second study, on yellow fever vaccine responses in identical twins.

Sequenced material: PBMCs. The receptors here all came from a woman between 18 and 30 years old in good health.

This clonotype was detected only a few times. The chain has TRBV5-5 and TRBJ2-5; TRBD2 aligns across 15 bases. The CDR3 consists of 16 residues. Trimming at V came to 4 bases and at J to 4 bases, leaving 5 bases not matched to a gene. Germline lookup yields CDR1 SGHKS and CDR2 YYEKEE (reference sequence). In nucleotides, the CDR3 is TGTGCCAGCAGCCCTGGACTAGCGGGGGGGTCAGAGACCCAGTACTTC. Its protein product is CASSPGLAGGSETQYF. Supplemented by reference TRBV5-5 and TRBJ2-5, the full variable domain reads DAGVTQSPTHLIKTRGQQVTLRCSPISGHKSVSWYQQVLGQGPQFIFQYYEKEERGRGNFPDRFSARQFPNYSSELNVNALLLGDSALYLCASSPGLAGGSETQYFGPGTRLLVL.

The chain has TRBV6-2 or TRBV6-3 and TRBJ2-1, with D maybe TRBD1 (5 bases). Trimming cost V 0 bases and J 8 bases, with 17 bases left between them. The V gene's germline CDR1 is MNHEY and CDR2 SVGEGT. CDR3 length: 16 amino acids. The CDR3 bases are TGTGCCAGCAGTTACTCGGATCGGTCGCAGGGTCATGAGCAGTTCTTC. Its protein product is CASSYSDRSQGHEQFF.

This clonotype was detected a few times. In DNA form, the CDR3 reads TGCAGTGCTGAGGACAGGGAGGTAGCTTTCTTT. It translates to CSAEDREVAFF. The rearrangement joins TRBV20-1 to TRBJ1-1; 8 nucleotides line up with TRBD1. J gave up 10 bases and V 5 bases, and 6 bases lay outside the gene matches. This CDR3 is built from 11 residues. CDR1 is DFQATT and CDR2 is SNEGSKA in the germline V gene (reference sequence).

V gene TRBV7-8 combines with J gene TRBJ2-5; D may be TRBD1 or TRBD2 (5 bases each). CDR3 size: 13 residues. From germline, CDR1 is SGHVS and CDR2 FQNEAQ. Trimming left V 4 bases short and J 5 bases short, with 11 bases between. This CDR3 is CASSSWDGETQYF. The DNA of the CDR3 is TGTGCCAGCAGCTCCTGGGACGGGGAGACCCAGTACTTC.

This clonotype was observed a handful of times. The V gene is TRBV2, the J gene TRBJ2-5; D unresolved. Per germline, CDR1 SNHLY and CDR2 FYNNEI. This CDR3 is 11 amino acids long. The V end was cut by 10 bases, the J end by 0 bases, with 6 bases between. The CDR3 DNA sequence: TGTGCCACCGAGTACCAAGAGACCCAGTACTTC. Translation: CATEYQETQYF.

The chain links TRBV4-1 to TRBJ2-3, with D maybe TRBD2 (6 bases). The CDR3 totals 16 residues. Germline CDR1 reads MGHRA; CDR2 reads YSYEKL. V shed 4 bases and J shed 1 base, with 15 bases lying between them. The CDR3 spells CASSPEVAGRTDTQYF. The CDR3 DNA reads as TGCGCCAGCAGCCCCGAGGTGGCGGGACGCACAGATACGCAGTATTTT.

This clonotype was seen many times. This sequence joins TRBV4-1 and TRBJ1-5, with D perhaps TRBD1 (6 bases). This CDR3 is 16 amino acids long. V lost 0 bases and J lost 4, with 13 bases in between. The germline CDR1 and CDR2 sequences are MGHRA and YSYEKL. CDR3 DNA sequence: TGCGCCAGCAGCCAAGACCGCAGGGGAAGAAATCAGCCCCAGCATTTT. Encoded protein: CASSQDRRGRNQPQHF.